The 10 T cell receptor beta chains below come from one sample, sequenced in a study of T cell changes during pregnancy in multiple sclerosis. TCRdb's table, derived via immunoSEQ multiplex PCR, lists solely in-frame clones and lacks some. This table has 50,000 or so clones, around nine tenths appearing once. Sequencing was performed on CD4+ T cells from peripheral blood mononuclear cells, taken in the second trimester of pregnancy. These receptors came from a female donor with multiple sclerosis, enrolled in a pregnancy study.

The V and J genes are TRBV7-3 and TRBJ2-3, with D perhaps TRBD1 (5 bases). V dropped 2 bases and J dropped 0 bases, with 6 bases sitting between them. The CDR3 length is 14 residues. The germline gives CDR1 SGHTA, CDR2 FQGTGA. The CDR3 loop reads CASSLGASTDTQYF. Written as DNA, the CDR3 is TGTGCCAGCAGCTTAGGGGCTAGCACAGATACGCAGTATTTT.

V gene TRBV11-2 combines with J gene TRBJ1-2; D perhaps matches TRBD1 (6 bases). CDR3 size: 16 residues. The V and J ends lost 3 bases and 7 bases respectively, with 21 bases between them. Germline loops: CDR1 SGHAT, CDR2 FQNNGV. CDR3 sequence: CASSFPSGGGARGYTF. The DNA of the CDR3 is TGTGCCAGCAGCTTCCCCTCGGGTGGGGGGGCGCGTGGCTACACCTTC.

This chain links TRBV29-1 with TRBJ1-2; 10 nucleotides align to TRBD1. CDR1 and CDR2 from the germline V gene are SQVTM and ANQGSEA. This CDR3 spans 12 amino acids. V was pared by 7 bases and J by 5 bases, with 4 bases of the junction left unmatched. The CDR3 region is CSAGGQGYGYTF. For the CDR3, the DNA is TGCAGCGCCGGGGGACAGGGGTATGGCTACACCTTC.

The CDR3 here is CASSLYGREETQYF. CDR3 sequence (DNA): TGTGCCAGCAGCTTGTATGGTCGTGAGGAGACCCAGTACTTC. This chain links TRBV5-4 with TRBJ2-5, with D hard to call. Trimming took 1 base from V and 5 from J, leaving 12 bases between them. The length of the CDR3 is 14 residues. CDR1 SGHNT and CDR2 YYREEE come from the germline V gene (reference sequence).

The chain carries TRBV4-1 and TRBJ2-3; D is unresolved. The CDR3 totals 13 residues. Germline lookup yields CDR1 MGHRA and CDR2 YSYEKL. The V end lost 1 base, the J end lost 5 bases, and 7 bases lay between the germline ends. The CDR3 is CASSQVRRDTQYF. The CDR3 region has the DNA TGCGCCAGCAGCCAAGTTCGGAGAGATACGCAGTATTTT.

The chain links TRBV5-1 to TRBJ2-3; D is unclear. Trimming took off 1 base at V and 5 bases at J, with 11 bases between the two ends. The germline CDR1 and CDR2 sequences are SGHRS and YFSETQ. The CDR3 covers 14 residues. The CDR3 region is CASSLSTGRDTQYF. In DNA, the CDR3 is TGCGCCAGCAGCTTGTCGACTGGTCGAGATACGCAGTATTTT.

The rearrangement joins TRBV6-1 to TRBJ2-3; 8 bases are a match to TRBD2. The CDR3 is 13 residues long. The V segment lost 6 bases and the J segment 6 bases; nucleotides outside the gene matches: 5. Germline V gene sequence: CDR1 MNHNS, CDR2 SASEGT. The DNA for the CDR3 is TGTGCCAGCAGACGAGCGGGAGTGGATACGCAGTATTTT. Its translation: CASRRAGVDTQYF.

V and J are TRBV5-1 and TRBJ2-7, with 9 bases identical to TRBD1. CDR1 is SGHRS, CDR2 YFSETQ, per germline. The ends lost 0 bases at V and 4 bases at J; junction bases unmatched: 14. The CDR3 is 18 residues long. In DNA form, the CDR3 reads TGCGCCAGCAGCTTGGCCCGCCTCTGGGGACAGGGCTCGTACGAGCAGTACTTC. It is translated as CASSLARLWGQGSYEQYF.

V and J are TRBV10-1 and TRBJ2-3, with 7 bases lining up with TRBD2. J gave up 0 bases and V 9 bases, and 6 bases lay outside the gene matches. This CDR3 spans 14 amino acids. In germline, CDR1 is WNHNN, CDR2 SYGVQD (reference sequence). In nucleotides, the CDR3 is TGCGCCAGTTCCCTTAGCGGGAGCACAGATACGCAGTATTTT. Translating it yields CASSLSGSTDTQYF.

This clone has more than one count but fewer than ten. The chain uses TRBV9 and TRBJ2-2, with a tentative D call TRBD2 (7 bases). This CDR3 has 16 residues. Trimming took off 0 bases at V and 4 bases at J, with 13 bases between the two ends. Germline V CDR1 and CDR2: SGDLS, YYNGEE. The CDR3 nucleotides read TGTGCCAGCAGCGTAGGCGGGGGCAGGACCACCGGGGAGCTGTTTTTT. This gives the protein CASSVGGGRTTGELFF. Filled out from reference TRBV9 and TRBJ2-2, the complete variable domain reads DSGVTQTPKHLITATGQRVTLRCSPRSGDLSVYWYQQSLDQGLQFLIQYYNGEERAKGNILERFSAQQFPDLHSELNLSSLELGDSALYFCASSVGGGRTTGELFFGEGSRLTVL.